This entry concerns a single T cell receptor (beta chain). V shed 1 base and J shed 4 bases, with 18 bases lying between them. The CDR3 sequence is 17 residues long. The germline CDR1 and CDR2 sequences are KGHSH and LQKENI. The source of the sample is a study of blood T cell repertoires in COVID-19. Measured with immunoSEQ multiplex PCR; TCRdb has only the in-frame clones, and not every one. The sample has 150,000 to 200,000 clones; approximately 86% are singletons. The V gene is TRBV18, the J gene TRBJ2-3, with D possibly TRBD1 on 6 matching bases. The TCR sequence derives from a woman aged 55-75 years who had recovered from COVID-19. Input material: peripheral blood. The CDR3: CASSPLPRGSGADTQYF. DNA of the CDR3: TGTGCCAGCTCACCACTTCCCAGGGGATCTGGAGCAGATACGCAGTATTTT.